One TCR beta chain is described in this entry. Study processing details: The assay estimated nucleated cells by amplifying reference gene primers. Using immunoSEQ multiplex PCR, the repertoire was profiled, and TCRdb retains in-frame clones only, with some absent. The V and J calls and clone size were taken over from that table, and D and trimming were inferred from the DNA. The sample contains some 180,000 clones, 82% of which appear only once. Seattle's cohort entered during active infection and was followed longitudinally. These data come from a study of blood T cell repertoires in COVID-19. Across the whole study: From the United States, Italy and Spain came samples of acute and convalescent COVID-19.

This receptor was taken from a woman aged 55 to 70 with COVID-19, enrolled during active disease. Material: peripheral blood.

In nucleotides, the CDR3 is TGTGCCGGACAGGGTTTGAATGAGCAGTTCTTC. Translated: CAGQGLNEQFF. The chain joins TRBV18 to TRBJ2-1, with 8 bases aligning to TRBD1. The germline V gene has CDR1 KGHSH and CDR2 LQKENI. The CDR3 totals 11 residues. After removal of 11 bases from V and 7 bases from J, the junction contained 4 bases not matched to a gene.